These 31 T cell receptor beta chains share one sample of origin, sequenced in a study of OX40 agonist ivuxolimab in advanced cancers. Generated by immunoSEQ multiplex PCR, the TCRdb table keeps only in-frame clones and is missing some. The data hold 77,000 or so clones, with approximately 95% observed a single time. The sequenced sample was CD4+ or CD8+ T cells sorted from blood, obtained in a trial of the OX40 agonist ivuxolimab. Receptors were obtained from an adult with an advanced solid tumor such as melanoma, head and neck, liver or kidney cancer.

This chain links TRBV5-1 with TRBJ2-3; D tentatively reads TRBD1 or TRBD2 (5 bases each). The CDR3 extends over 14 amino acids. With 0 bases removed from V and 2 bases from J, the gap between germline ends came to 7 bases. Germline-derived CDR1 and CDR2 are SGHRS and YFSETQ. The CDR3 spells CASSLGGPTDTQYF. The CDR3 DNA reads as TGCGCCAGCAGCTTGGGGGGACCCACAGATACGCAGTATTTT.

V gene TRBV7-9 combines with J gene TRBJ1-2; possibly TRBD1 for D (6 bases). The CDR3 is 15 residues long. The germline V and J ends were trimmed by 2 bases and 3 bases, with 13 bases remaining between them. Germline V gives CDR1 SEHNR, CDR2 FQNEAQ (reference sequence). This CDR3 is CASSLSGQTHYGYTF. CDR3 nucleotides: TGTGCCAGCAGCTTATCTGGACAGACCCACTATGGCTACACCTTC.

Note on this clone: The conserved final phenylalanine or tryptophan is absent from the CDR3, which likely points to a read error. The DNA is omitted, as the CDR3 cannot be located on it reliably, and the CDR3 follows TCRdb's listing. The chain recombines TRBV7-9 with TRBJ1-1; TRBD1 was called by the table and not checked on the DNA. Germline V gene lookup returns CDR1 SEHNR and CDR2 FQNEAQ (reference sequence). The CDR3 totals 12 residues, both ends included. The chain's CDR3 is CASSLSLGDKTI.

The V and J genes are TRBV7-9 and TRBJ2-6; no clear D gene. Germline V CDR1 and CDR2: SEHNR, FQNEAQ (reference sequence). The CDR3 spans 14 residues. The V end was cut by 5 bases, the J end by 1 base, with 6 bases between. The DNA for the CDR3 is TGTGCCAGCAGCCCACCTTCTGGGGCCAACGTCCTGACTTTC. This codes for CASSPPSGANVLTF.

J is TRBJ2-5 and V is TRBV11-2; the D gene is possibly TRBD1 (6 bases). V was cut by 7 bases and J by 2 bases, with 14 bases left in between. The germline gives CDR1 SGHAT, CDR2 FQNNGV. There are 14 residues in the CDR3. The CDR3 DNA follows: TGTGCCAGCACCCCGGGTAGGGGGCAAGAGACCCAGTACTTC. This gives the protein CASTPGRGQETQYF.

This sequence joins TRBV10-3 and TRBJ2-5; D uncertain. V dropped 5 bases and J dropped 1 base, with 2 bases sitting between them. Germline V CDR1 and CDR2: ENHRY, SYGVKD. This CDR3 is 11 amino acids long. CDR3 sequence reads: CAISFQETQYF. The CDR3 DNA reads as TGTGCCATCAGTTTCCAAGAGACCCAGTACTTC.

The V call is TRBV28, the J call TRBJ1-1, with a tentative D call TRBD1 (6 bases). Germline V gene sequence: CDR1 MDHEN, CDR2 SYDVKM. The CDR3 totals 15 residues. Trimming pared 6 bases from V and 0 bases from J, leaving 14 bases between. CDR3 loop: CASRTGQIMNTEAFF. The CDR3, as DNA: TGTGCCAGCAGAACTGGACAGATCATGAACACTGAAGCTTTCTTT. Based on the CDR3 plus reference TRBV28 and TRBJ1-1, the full variable domain is DVKVTQSSRYLVKRTGEKVFLECVQDMDHENMFWYRQDPGLGLRLIYFSYDVKMKEKGDIPEGYSVSREKKERFSLILESASTNQTSMYLCASRTGQIMNTEAFFGQGTRLTVV.

The chain recombines TRBV7-2 with TRBJ2-2; D is possibly TRBD2 (6 bases). Trimming cost V 0 bases and J 5 bases, with 10 bases left between them. This CDR3 contains 15 residues. The germline gives CDR1 SGHTA, CDR2 FQGNSA. CDR3 protein: CASSLAGGITGELFF. DNA of the CDR3: TGTGCCAGCAGCTTAGCGGGGGGAATAACCGGGGAGCTGTTTTTT.

The chain employs TRBV10-1 and TRBJ1-4; 7 bases align to TRBD1. V lost 6 bases, J lost 7 bases, and 8 bases stayed unmatched. CDR3 length: 14 residues. Germline lookup yields CDR1 WNHNN and CDR2 SYGVQD (reference sequence). The CDR3 protein is CASSSTGSVEKLFF. CDR3 nucleotide sequence: TGCGCCAGCAGCTCGACAGGGAGCGTTGAAAAACTGTTTTTT.

The V call is TRBV5-1, the J call TRBJ2-2; no firm D call. V gave up 0 bases and J gave up 5 bases, with 5 bases separating them. Germline CDR1 and CDR2: SGHRS and YFSETQ. This CDR3 has 13 amino acids. CDR3 in amino acids: CASSLGPTGELFF. Here the CDR3 DNA reads TGCGCCAGCAGCTTGGGACCTACCGGGGAGCTGTTTTTT. Full variable domain (remainder filled in from reference TRBV5-1 and TRBJ2-2): KAGVTQTPRYLIKTRGQQVTLSCSPISGHRSVSWYQQTPGQGLQFLFEYFSETQRNKGNFPGRFSGRQFSNSRSEMNVSTLELGDSALYLCASSLGPTGELFFGEGSRLTVL.

This chain links TRBV9 with TRBJ2-7; 7 nucleotides line up with TRBD1. The CDR3 is 14 residues long. Unmatched junction bases numbered 7, after V lost 5 bases and J lost 2 bases. Germline V gives CDR1 SGDLS, CDR2 YYNGEE. The CDR3 protein is CASSSTDRPYEQYF. In nucleotides, the CDR3 is TGTGCCAGCAGTTCCACGGACAGGCCCTACGAGCAGTACTTC. Full variable domain (rest looked up from reference TRBV9 and TRBJ2-7): DSGVTQTPKHLITATGQRVTLRCSPRSGDLSVYWYQQSLDQGLQFLIQYYNGEERAKGNILERFSAQQFPDLHSELNLSSLELGDSALYFCASSSTDRPYEQYFGPGTRLTVT.

This chain joins TRBV25-1 and TRBJ1-1; D might be TRBD1 (5 bases). The V gene's germline CDR1 is MGHDK and CDR2 SYGVNS. The ends were cut back, 4 bases at V and 10 bases at J, with 19 bases in the middle. This CDR3 has 14 residues. In DNA form, the CDR3 reads TGTGCCAGCAGTGTCGCCGGGACCCCCTTGGGAGCTTTCTTT. It encodes CASSVAGTPLGAFF.

The J gene is TRBJ2-7, the V gene TRBV29-1; a weak D match, TRBD2 (6 bases). Germline CDR1 SQVTM, CDR2 ANQGSEA. V was shortened by 4 bases and J by 2 bases, with 15 bases between the two germline ends. This CDR3 region has 14 residues. The CDR3 nucleotides are TGCAGCGTTGCAAGGGACTCAGATCCCTACGAGCAGTACTTC. Translated, it gives CSVARDSDPYEQYF.

This clone was recorded a few times. The chain employs TRBV7-2 and TRBJ2-2, with D uncertain. The germline V gene encodes CDR1 SGHTA and CDR2 FQGNSA. This CDR3 has 13 residues. V lost 2 bases and J lost 4, with 5 bases in between. The DNA of the CDR3 is TGTGCCAGCAGCTTAACGTCCACCGGGGAGCTGTTTTTT. Its translation is CASSLTSTGELFF. The full variable domain, its missing parts supplied by reference TRBV7-2 and TRBJ2-2, is GAGVSQSPSNKVTEKGKDVELRCDPISGHTALYWYRQSLGQGLEFLIYFQGNSAPDKSGLPSDRFSAERTGGSVSTLTIQRTQQEDSAVYLCASSLTSTGELFFGEGSRLTVL.

This chain connects TRBV5-1 to TRBJ2-7, with D tentatively TRBD1 (6 bases). Trimming pared 4 bases from V and 0 bases from J, leaving 17 bases between. CDR1 is SGHRS, CDR2 YFSETQ, per germline. The CDR3 runs to 16 residues. The CDR3 bases are TGCGCCAGCAGCCTAGGACAGAGTTCGAGCTCCTACGAGCAGTACTTC. Its protein product is CASSLGQSSSSYEQYF.

The chain's CDR3 is CASSIYNSQETQYF. The CDR3, as DNA: TGTGCCAGTAGTATTTATAACAGCCAAGAGACCCAGTACTTC. The rearrangement joins TRBV19 to TRBJ2-5; no firm D call. Trimming took 3 bases from V and 1 from J, leaving 9 bases between them. Germline values: CDR1 LNHDA, CDR2 SQIVND (reference sequence). The length of the CDR3 is 14 residues.

The chain recombines TRBV7-2 with TRBJ1-2; D is ambiguous. Germline CDR1 SGHTA, CDR2 FQGNSA. V dropped 3 bases and J dropped 8 bases, with 10 bases sitting between them. This CDR3 comprises 12 residues. The CDR3 nucleotides read TGTGCCAGCAGCTTTACCCTCAGAGGCTACACCTTC. This translates into CASSFTLRGYTF.

For this clone: This sample also contains other DNA sequences that code for the same CDR3. The gene calls are TRBV28 and TRBJ2-7; 9 nucleotides align to TRBD2. This CDR3 is built from 14 residues. Looked up from germline, CDR1 is MDHEN and CDR2 is SYDVKM. V shed 6 bases, J shed 2 bases, and the junction held 5 bases outside the gene matches. The CDR3 loop reads CASRGRGGPYEQYF. The CDR3 nucleotides read TGTGCCAGCAGGGGGCGGGGGGGCCCCTACGAGCAGTACTTC.

This chain connects TRBV5-1 to TRBJ2-5; no clear D. Germline values: CDR1 SGHRS, CDR2 YFSETQ. The CDR3 has 15 residues. V was shortened by 4 bases and J by 1 base, with 14 bases between the two germline ends. This chain's CDR3 is CASSLFGTVQETQYF. In nucleotides, the CDR3 is TGCGCCAGCAGCCTGTTTGGCACTGTCCAAGAGACCCAGTACTTC. The entire variable domain, with the rest obtained from reference TRBV5-1 and TRBJ2-5, is as follows: KAGVTQTPRYLIKTRGQQVTLSCSPISGHRSVSWYQQTPGQGLQFLFEYFSETQRNKGNFPGRFSGRQFSNSRSEMNVSTLELGDSALYLCASSLFGTVQETQYFGPGTRLLVL.

The rearrangement uses TRBV19 and TRBJ2-5, with 11 bases fitting TRBD2. CDR3 length: 18 amino acids. Germline values: CDR1 LNHDA, CDR2 SQIVND (reference sequence). The ends lost 0 bases at V and 4 bases at J; junction bases unmatched: 10. CDR3 residues: CASSIESSGRAGVETQYF. CDR3 nucleotides: TGTGCCAGTAGTATAGAGAGTAGCGGGAGGGCCGGAGTAGAGACCCAGTACTTC.

A remark on this clone: One end of the junction does not line up with germline, which may come from a read error. This sequence joins TRBV7-8 and TRBJ2-3; D not resolved. The CDR3 spans 16 residues. CDR1 is SGHVS and CDR2 is FQNEAQ in the germline V gene. The CDR3 here is CASSLEKHDPTDTQYF. In DNA, the CDR3 is TGTGCCAGCAGTTTAGAAAAGCATGATCCAACAGATACGCAGTATTTT.

The rearrangement uses TRBV5-4 and TRBJ1-2, with D unclear. Trimming took 3 bases from V and 3 from J, leaving 12 bases between them. The germline V gene has CDR1 SGHNT and CDR2 YYREEE (reference sequence). The CDR3 has 14 amino acids. CDR3 in DNA: TGTGCCAGCAGCTCATCGACAAGGGACTATGGCTACACCTTC. It codes for CASSSSTRDYGYTF.

The V call is TRBV4-3, the J call TRBJ2-1; 10 bases fit TRBD1. After removal of 0 bases from V and 6 bases from J, the junction contained 11 bases not matched to a gene. CDR1 and CDR2 from the germline V gene are LGHNA and YSLEER. The CDR3 is 18 residues long. The CDR3 DNA sequence: TGCGCCAGCAGCCAAGAAAGTTGGGCCGGGACAGGGGTCAATGAGCAGTTCTTC. Protein: CASSQESWAGTGVNEQFF.

The rearrangement links TRBV18 to TRBJ2-3; D is perhaps TRBD2 (6 bases). V was clipped by 3 bases and J by 1 base, with 11 bases between them. Germline loops: CDR1 KGHSH, CDR2 LQKENI. The CDR3 contains 15 residues. CDR3 DNA sequence: TGTGCCAGCTCACCCCCCTCTAGCGGCACAGATACGCAGTATTTT. Its translation is CASSPPSSGTDTQYF.

The genes are TRBV7-9 and TRBJ1-2; D might be TRBD1 (6 bases). Germline loops: CDR1 SEHNR, CDR2 FQNEAQ (reference sequence). V was clipped by 3 bases and J by 0 bases, with 14 bases between them. The CDR3 is made up of 16 amino acids. As DNA, the CDR3 is TGTGCCAGCAGCTTCAGTAGGAGGGGGACTAACTATGGCTACACCTTC. This encodes CASSFSRRGTNYGYTF.

This chain links TRBV5-1 with TRBJ2-7, with 7 positions matching TRBD1. Looked up from germline, CDR1 is SGHRS and CDR2 is YFSETQ. The J segment lost 6 bases and the V segment lost 2 bases, leaving 8 bases of the junction unmatched. The CDR3 runs to 14 residues. DNA for the CDR3: TGCGCCAGCAGCTTCGACAGGGAAGGGGGCGAGCAGTACTTC. It translates to CASSFDREGGEQYF.

The rearrangement links TRBV7-2 to TRBJ1-3, with 7 bases fitting TRBD1. This CDR3 is built from 14 residues. Germline CDR1 SGHTA, CDR2 FQGNSA. The trim removed 3 bases at V and 4 bases at J, leaving 3 bases unmatched. CDR3 nucleotides: TGTGCCAGCAGCTTGACAGGGAAGGGAAACACCATATATTTT. This translates into CASSLTGKGNTIYF.

V usage is TRBV7-2 and J usage is TRBJ2-7; TRBD2 aligns across 7 bases. The CDR3 is 15 residues long. Trimming cost V 4 bases and J 3 bases; bases outside gene matches: 9. Germline loops: CDR1 SGHTA, CDR2 FQGNSA. The CDR3 loop is CASSSGGSPDYEQYF. The CDR3 bases are TGTGCCAGCAGCTCCGGGGGGTCCCCTGACTACGAGCAGTACTTC. The full variable domain, with the rest looked up from reference TRBV7-2 and TRBJ2-7, is GAGVSQSPSNKVTEKGKDVELRCDPISGHTALYWYRQSLGQGLEFLIYFQGNSAPDKSGLPSDRFSAERTGGSVSTLTIQRTQQEDSAVYLCASSSGGSPDYEQYFGPGTRLTVT.

The gene calls are TRBV28 and TRBJ2-7; 12 bases line up with TRBD1. The length of the CDR3 is 16 residues. The V gene end was trimmed by 6 bases and the J gene end by 4 bases; junction bases not matched to a gene: 10. The V gene's germline CDR1 is MDHEN and CDR2 SYDVKM. This CDR3 is CASRRGTGGGRYEQYF. CDR3 nucleotides: TGTGCCAGCAGACGAGGGACAGGGGGCGGAAGGTACGAGCAGTACTTC.

CDR3 DNA: TGCGCCAGCAGCTTCGGGAGGAACACTGAAGCTTTCTTT. Protein: CASSFGRNTEAFF. The chain has TRBV5-1 and TRBJ1-1; D is unclear. Trimming left V 2 bases short and J 1 base short, with 6 bases between. The CDR3 has 13 amino acids. The germline CDR1 and CDR2 sequences are SGHRS and YFSETQ.

A few counts support this clone. The chain's CDR3 is CASSFGTGRSGNTIYF. The CDR3 nucleotides are TGTGCCAGCAGCTTCGGGACAGGGAGATCGGGAAACACCATATATTTT. The chain has TRBV11-2 and TRBJ1-3, with TRBD1 matching 9 bases. CDR1 SGHAT and CDR2 FQNNGV come from the germline V gene. V shed 3 bases and J 4 bases; nucleotides not matched to a gene: 7. The CDR3 runs 16 residues.